The clone carrying this T cell receptor (beta chain) has more than one count but fewer than ten. Its antigen is unknown. TCRdb recomputed calls from the 5' RACE reads with MiXCR, one row per CDR3 protein. The repertoire has around 82,000 distinct CDR3 sequences, 7.7% of them found once; the top ten carry over 2%. The record originates from a study of human T cells and chemical hapten exposure. Turning to the study itself: TCR yields per sample varied, mainly owing to small pooled library volume differences. Study-level findings and limits: There was no change with DPC sensitization in TCRs above 1 in 1000 frequency.

Blood, whole and unfractionated, served as the source for total RNA extraction. After removal of 0 bases from V and 7 bases from J, the junction contained 6 bases not matched to a gene. Germline CDR1 and CDR2: SGHRS and YFSETQ. This CDR3 contains 15 residues. The receptor comes from a male donor in good health. The V and J genes are TRBV5-1 and TRBJ2-7; 11 bases match TRBD1. CDR3 in DNA: TGCGCCAGCAGCTTGGAAGGACAGGGGGCGCGTGAGCAGTACTTC. Residues: CASSLEGQGAREQYF.